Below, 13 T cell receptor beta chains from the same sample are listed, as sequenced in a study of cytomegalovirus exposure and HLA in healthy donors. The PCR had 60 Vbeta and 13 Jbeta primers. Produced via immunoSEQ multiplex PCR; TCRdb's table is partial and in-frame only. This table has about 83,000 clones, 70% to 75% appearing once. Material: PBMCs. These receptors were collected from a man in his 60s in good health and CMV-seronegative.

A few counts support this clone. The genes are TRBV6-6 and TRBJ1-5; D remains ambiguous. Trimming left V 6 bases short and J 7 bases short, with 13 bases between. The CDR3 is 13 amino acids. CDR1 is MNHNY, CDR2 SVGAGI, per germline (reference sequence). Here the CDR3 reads CASRLQEGQPQHF. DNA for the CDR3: TGTGCCAGCAGGCTCCAGGAGGGCCAGCCCCAGCATTTT.

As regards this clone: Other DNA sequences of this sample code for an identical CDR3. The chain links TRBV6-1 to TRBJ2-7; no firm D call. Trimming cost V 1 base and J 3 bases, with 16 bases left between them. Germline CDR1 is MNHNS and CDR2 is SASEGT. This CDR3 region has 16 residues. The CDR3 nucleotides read TGTGCCAGCAGTGAAGATCGGGTACGCTCCAGCTACGAGCAGTACTTC. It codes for CASSEDRVRSSYEQYF.

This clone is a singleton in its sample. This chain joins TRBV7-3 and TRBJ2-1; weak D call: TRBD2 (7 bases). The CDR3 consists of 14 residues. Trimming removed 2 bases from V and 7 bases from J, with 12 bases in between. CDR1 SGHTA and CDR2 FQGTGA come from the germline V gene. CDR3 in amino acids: CASSLGGGANEQFF. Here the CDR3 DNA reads TGTGCCAGCAGCTTAGGAGGGGGGGCGAATGAGCAGTTCTTC.

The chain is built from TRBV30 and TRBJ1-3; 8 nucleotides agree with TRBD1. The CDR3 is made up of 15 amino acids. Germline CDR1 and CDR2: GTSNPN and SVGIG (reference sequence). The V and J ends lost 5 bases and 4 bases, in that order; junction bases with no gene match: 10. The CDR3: CAWAPGQARGNTIYF. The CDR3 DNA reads TGTGCCTGGGCTCCGGGACAGGCTCGGGGAAACACCATATATTTT.

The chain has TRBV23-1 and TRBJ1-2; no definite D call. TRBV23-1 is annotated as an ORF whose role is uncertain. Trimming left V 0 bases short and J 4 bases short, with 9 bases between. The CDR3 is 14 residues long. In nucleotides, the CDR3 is TGCGCCAGCAGTCAATCAGCCGGTAGCTATGGCTACACCTTC. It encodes CASSQSAGSYGYTF.

CDR3: CASSFGLAVYNEQFF. Written as DNA, the CDR3 is TGTGCCAGCAGCTTCGGACTAGCGGTCTACAATGAGCAGTTCTTC. The rearrangement joins TRBV7-8 to TRBJ2-1; 10 bases map to TRBD2. Germline loops: CDR1 SGHVS, CDR2 FQNEAQ. The CDR3 covers 15 residues. Trimming at V came to 3 bases and at J to 3 bases, leaving 2 bases not matched to a gene. Together with reference TRBV7-8 and TRBJ2-1, the CDR3 gives the full variable domain: GAGVSQSPRYKVAKRGQDVALRCDPISGHVSLFWYQQALGQGPEFLTYFQNEAQLDKSGLPSDRFFAERPEGSVSTLKIQRTQQEDSAVYLCASSFGLAVYNEQFFGPGTRLTVL.

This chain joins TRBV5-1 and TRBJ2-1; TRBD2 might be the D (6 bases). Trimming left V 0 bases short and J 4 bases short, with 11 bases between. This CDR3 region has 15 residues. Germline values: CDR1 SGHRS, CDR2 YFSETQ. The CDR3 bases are TGCGCCAGCAGCTTGGGAGGGCTAGCGTACAATGAGCAGTTCTTC. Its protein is CASSLGGLAYNEQFF.

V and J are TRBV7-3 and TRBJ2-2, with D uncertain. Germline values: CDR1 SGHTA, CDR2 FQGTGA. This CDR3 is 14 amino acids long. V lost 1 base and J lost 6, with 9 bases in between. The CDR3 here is CASSLIGNAGELFF. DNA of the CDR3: TGTGCCAGCAGCTTAATTGGCAATGCCGGGGAGCTGTTTTTT. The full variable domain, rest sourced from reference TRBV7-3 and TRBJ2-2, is GAGVSQTPSNKVTEKGKYVELRCDPISGHTALYWYRQSLGQGPEFLIYFQGTGAADDSGLPNDRFFAVRPEGSVSTLKIQRTERGDSAVYLCASSLIGNAGELFFGEGSRLTVL.

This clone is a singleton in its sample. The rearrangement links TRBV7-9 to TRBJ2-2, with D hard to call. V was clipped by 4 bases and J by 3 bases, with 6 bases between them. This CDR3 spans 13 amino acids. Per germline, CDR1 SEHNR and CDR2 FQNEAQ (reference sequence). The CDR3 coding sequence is TGTGCCAGCAGCTCCTTAGACACCGGGGAGCTGTTTTTT. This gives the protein CASSSLDTGELFF. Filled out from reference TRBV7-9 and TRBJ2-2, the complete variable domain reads DTGVSQNPRHKITKRGQNVTFRCDPISEHNRLYWYRQTLGQGPEFLTYFQNEAQLEKSRLLSDRFSAERPKGSFSTLEIQRTEQGDSAMYLCASSSLDTGELFFGEGSRLTVL.

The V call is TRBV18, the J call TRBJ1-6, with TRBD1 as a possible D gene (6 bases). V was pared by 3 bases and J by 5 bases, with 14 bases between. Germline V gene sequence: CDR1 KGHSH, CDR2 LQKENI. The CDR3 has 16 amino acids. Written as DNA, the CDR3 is TGTGCCAGCTCACCCCTACAGGGAAACAATAATTCACCCCTCCACTTT. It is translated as CASSPLQGNNNSPLHF.

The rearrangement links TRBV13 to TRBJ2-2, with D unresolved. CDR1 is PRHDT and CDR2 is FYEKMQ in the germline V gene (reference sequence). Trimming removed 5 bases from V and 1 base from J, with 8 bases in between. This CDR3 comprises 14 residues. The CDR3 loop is CASSPQVNTGELFF. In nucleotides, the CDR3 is TGTGCCAGCAGCCCACAAGTGAACACCGGGGAGCTGTTTTTT.

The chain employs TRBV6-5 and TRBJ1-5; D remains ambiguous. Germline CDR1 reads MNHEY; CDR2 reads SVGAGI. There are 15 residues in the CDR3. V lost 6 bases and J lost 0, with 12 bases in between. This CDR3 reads CASSRDSNSNQPQHF. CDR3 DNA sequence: TGTGCCAGCAGCCGAGATAGCAATAGCAATCAGCCCCAGCATTTT.

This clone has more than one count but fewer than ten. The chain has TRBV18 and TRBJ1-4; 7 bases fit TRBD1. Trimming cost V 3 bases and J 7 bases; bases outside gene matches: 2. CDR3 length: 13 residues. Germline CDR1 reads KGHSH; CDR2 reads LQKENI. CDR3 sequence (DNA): TGTGCCAGCTCACCGAGACAGGGTGAAAAACTGTTTTTT. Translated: CASSPRQGEKLFF. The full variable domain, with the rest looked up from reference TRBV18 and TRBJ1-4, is NAGVMQNPRHLVRRRGQEARLRCSPMKGHSHVYWYRQLPEEGLKFMVYLQKENIIDESGMPKERFSAEFPKEGPSILRIQQVVRGDSAAYFCASSPRQGEKLFFGSGTQLSVL.